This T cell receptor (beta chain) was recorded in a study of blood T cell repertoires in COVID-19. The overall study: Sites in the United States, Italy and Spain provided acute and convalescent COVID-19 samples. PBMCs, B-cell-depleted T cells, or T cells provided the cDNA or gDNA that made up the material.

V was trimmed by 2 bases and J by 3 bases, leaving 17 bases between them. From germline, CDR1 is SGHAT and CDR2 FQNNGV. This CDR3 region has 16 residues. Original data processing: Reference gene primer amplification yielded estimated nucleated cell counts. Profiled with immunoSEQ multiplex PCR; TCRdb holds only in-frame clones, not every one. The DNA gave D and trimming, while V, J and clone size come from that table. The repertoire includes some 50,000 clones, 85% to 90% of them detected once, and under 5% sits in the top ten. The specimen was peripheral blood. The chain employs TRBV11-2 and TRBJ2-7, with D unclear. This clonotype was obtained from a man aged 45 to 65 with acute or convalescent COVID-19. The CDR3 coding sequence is TGTGCCAGCAGCTTAAGCCCGGGTCAGACGTTCTACGAGCAGTACTTC. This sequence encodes CASSLSPGQTFYEQYF.